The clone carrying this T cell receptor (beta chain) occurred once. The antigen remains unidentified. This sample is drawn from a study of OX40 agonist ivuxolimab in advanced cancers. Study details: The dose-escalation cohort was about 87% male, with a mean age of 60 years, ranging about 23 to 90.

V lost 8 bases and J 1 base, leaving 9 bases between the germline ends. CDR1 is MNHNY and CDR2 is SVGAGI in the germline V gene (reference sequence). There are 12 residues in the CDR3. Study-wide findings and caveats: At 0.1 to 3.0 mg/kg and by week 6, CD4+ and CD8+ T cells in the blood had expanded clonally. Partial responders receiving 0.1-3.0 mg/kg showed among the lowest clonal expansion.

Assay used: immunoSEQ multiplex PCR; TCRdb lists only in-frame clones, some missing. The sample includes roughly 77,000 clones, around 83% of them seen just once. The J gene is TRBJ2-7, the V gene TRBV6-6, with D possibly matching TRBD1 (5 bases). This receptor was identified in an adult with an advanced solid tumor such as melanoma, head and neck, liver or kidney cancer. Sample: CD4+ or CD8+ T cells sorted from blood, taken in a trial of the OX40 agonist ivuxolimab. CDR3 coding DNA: TGTGCCAGCTCAGGGCATTCCTACGAGCAGTACTTC. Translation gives CASSGHSYEQYF.